Presented here are 28 T cell receptor beta chains from one specimen sequenced in a study of blood T cell repertoires in COVID-19. Assay: immunoSEQ multiplex PCR; the TCRdb copy retains only in-frame clones and omits some. This table has a few hundred thousand clones, 90% appearing once. Sequenced input: PBMCs or T cells enriched from blood (not recorded which). The source of these receptors is a woman between 18 and 29 years old with acute COVID-19.

The V gene is TRBV5-6, the J gene TRBJ2-1, with TRBD1 identical over 10 bases. CDR1 SGHDT and CDR2 YYEEEE come from the germline V gene. This CDR3 region has 15 residues. V was pared by 4 bases and J by 3 bases, with 4 bases of the junction left unmatched. The CDR3 sequence: CASSGRDRGYNEQFF. CDR3 nucleotides: TGTGCCAGCAGCGGCCGGGACAGGGGCTACAATGAGCAGTTCTTC.

The chain carries TRBV6-2 or TRBV6-3 and TRBJ2-7, with no clear D. This CDR3 is 14 amino acids long. V dropped 2 bases and J dropped 2 bases, with 10 bases sitting between them. Germline-derived CDR1 and CDR2 are MNHEY and SVGEGT. CDR3 sequence reads: CASSYRPETYEQYF. The CDR3 region has the DNA TGTGCCAGCAGTTACCGTCCAGAAACCTACGAGCAGTACTTC.

This clone was counted only a few times. The V gene is TRBV28, the J gene TRBJ1-5; D unresolved. The CDR3 runs to 15 residues. Trimming left V 2 bases short and J 3 bases short, with 11 bases between. CDR1 MDHEN and CDR2 SYDVKM come from the germline V gene. CDR3 protein: CASSLGGPNNQPQHF. In nucleotides, the CDR3 is TGTGCCAGCAGTTTAGGAGGGCCTAACAATCAGCCCCAGCATTTT. The variable domain in full, with the rest retrieved from reference TRBV28 and TRBJ1-5, is DVKVTQSSRYLVKRTGEKVFLECVQDMDHENMFWYRQDPGLGLRLIYFSYDVKMKEKGDIPEGYSVSREKKERFSLILESASTNQTSMYLCASSLGGPNNQPQHFGDGTRLSIL.

This chain uses TRBV7-9 with TRBJ2-7, with a tentative D call TRBD2 (5 bases). CDR3 length: 13 residues. Per the germline V gene, CDR1 is SEHNR and CDR2 is FQNEAQ (reference sequence). The germline V and J ends were trimmed by 5 bases and 6 bases, with 14 bases remaining between them. The CDR3 DNA sequence: TGTGCCAGCAGCCTCTCCCACGGAGGCGAGCAGTACTTC. It specifies CASSLSHGGEQYF.

The chain's CDR3 is CASSFGGSVEEQYF. The CDR3 bases are TGTGCCAGCAGCTTCGGGGGGTCCGTAGAAGAGCAGTACTTC. The chain links TRBV7-3 to TRBJ2-7; 7 positions match TRBD2. CDR3 length: 14 residues. Looked up from germline, CDR1 is SGHTA and CDR2 is FQGTGA. J was trimmed by 7 bases and V by 3 bases; bases with no gene match: 9. The variable domain in full, with the rest retrieved from reference TRBV7-3 and TRBJ2-7, is GAGVSQTPSNKVTEKGKYVELRCDPISGHTALYWYRQSLGQGPEFLIYFQGTGAADDSGLPNDRFFAVRPEGSVSTLKIQRTERGDSAVYLCASSFGGSVEEQYFGPGTRLTVT.

V usage is TRBV25-1 and J usage is TRBJ1-1, with D tentatively TRBD1 (6 bases). The CDR3 length is 14 residues. Germline CDR1 and CDR2: MGHDK and SYGVNS. The V gene lost 4 bases and the J gene lost 1 base, with 10 bases spanning the gap. CDR3 loop: CASSGGHSNTEAFF. The CDR3 nucleotides read TGTGCCAGCAGTGGGGGACACTCGAACACTGAAGCTTTCTTT.

This sequence joins TRBV3-1 (or the pseudogene TRBV3-2) and TRBJ1-2; D remains ambiguous. The CDR3 consists of 13 residues. V was clipped by 6 bases and J by 4 bases, with 12 bases between them. Germline loops: CDR1 LGHDT, CDR2 YNNKEL (reference sequence). CDR3 residues: CASRPESGYGYTF. CDR3 nucleotide sequence: TGTGCCAGCAGGCCGGAATCGGGCTATGGCTACACCTTC.

The chain is built from TRBV6-5 and TRBJ2-3; D gene unclear. Germline CDR1 reads MNHEY; CDR2 reads SVGAGI. The CDR3 spans 14 residues. Trimming stripped 6 bases from V and 4 bases from J, with 14 bases between. The CDR3 loop reads CASRNSWAPDTQYF. Written as DNA, the CDR3 is TGTGCCAGCAGGAATTCCTGGGCCCCAGATACGCAGTATTTT.

This chain joins TRBV28 and TRBJ1-4; a weak D match, TRBD1 (6 bases). Germline V gene lookup returns CDR1 MDHEN and CDR2 SYDVKM. The CDR3 extends over 14 amino acids. Trimming stripped 10 bases from V and 0 bases from J, with 12 bases between. The CDR3 here is CAIPTGTTNEKLFF. CDR3 DNA: TGTGCCATCCCCACAGGGACAACTAATGAAAAACTGTTTTTT.

This chain connects TRBV19 to TRBJ1-3; D is unclear. Germline values: CDR1 LNHDA, CDR2 SQIVND (reference sequence). V was trimmed by 7 bases and J by 4 bases, leaving 17 bases between them. This CDR3 is 15 amino acids long. CDR3 sequence (DNA): TGTGCCAGTATCGGAGGCCGGGTGAAAGGAAACACCATATATTTT. Amino acid sequence: CASIGGRVKGNTIYF.

This rearrangement joins TRBV10-3 to TRBJ2-1; 9 nucleotides agree with TRBD2. Germline lookup yields CDR1 ENHRY and CDR2 SYGVKD. The CDR3 is made up of 15 amino acids. With V trimmed by 8 bases and J by 7 bases, 12 bases remained unmatched. Here the CDR3 DNA reads TGTGCCATCGGTGCGGCGGGAGGGCCCAGGAATGAGCAGTTCTTC. As protein: CAIGAAGGPRNEQFF.

The CDR3 sequence: CASSSPGVYGYTF. CDR3 coding DNA: TGTGCCAGCAGTTCCCCAGGGGTGTATGGCTACACCTTC. The rearrangement uses TRBV12-3 or TRBV12-4 and TRBJ1-2, with a possible D match to TRBD1 (6 bases). The CDR3 covers 13 residues. The ends were cut back, 4 bases at V and 5 bases at J, with 11 bases in the middle.

The J gene is TRBJ2-7, the V gene TRBV5-1, with 12 bases matching TRBD2. Trimming took 4 bases from V and 0 from J; bases not matched to a gene: 14. This CDR3 is 19 amino acids long. Germline V CDR1 and CDR2: SGHRS, YFSETQ. The CDR3 spells CASSTTLLAGGFYSYEQYF. CDR3 in DNA: TGCGCCAGCAGCACAACCCTGCTAGCGGGAGGGTTCTACTCCTACGAGCAGTACTTC.

This chain uses TRBV18 with TRBJ2-2; TRBD2 aligns across 11 bases. The CDR3 totals 14 residues. Trimming cost V 6 bases and J 7 bases; bases outside gene matches: 4. Germline V lookup: CDR1 KGHSH, CDR2 LQKENI. Written as DNA, the CDR3 is TGTGCCAGCTCCGGGACTAGCGGCGACGGGGAGCTGTTTTTT. Its translation: CASSGTSGDGELFF.

The chain uses TRBV4-2 and TRBJ2-7; TRBD1 is a possible D gene (6 bases). V was clipped by 1 base and J by 2 bases, with 15 bases between them. The germline V gene encodes CDR1 LGHNA and CDR2 YNFKEQ. The CDR3 consists of 16 residues. This CDR3 reads CASSQGDFAGAYEQYF. The CDR3 region has the DNA TGTGCCAGCAGCCAAGGGGATTTTGCAGGGGCCTACGAGCAGTACTTC.

This sequence joins TRBV6-2 or TRBV6-3 and TRBJ1-5; possible D gene TRBD1, 5 bases. CDR1 and CDR2 (germline): MNHEY, SVGEGT. The CDR3 loop spans 13 amino acids. V gave up 4 bases and J gave up 5 bases, with 9 bases separating them. In nucleotides, the CDR3 is TGTGCCAGCAGTTTCGTAGGGGATCAGCCCCAGCATTTT. This sequence encodes CASSFVGDQPQHF.

V is TRBV3-1 (or the pseudogene TRBV3-2) and J is TRBJ2-7; tentatively, D is TRBD2 (6 bases). This CDR3 comprises 14 residues. Trimming took off 6 bases at V and 0 bases at J, with 12 bases between the two ends. Germline values: CDR1 LGHDT, CDR2 YNNKEL (reference sequence). Written as DNA, the CDR3 is TGTGCCAGCAGTCCCGGGACTCACTCCTACGAGCAGTACTTC. It yields the protein CASSPGTHSYEQYF.

Comment on this clone: The same CDR3 also results from other DNA sequences found in this sample. This chain joins TRBV20-1 and TRBJ1-4; 7 nucleotides line up with TRBD1. V lost 3 bases and J lost 8; bases outside the gene matches: 3. The CDR3 has 12 residues. Germline V gives CDR1 DFQATT, CDR2 SNEGSKA (reference sequence). CDR3 region: CSASSRGEKLFF. The CDR3 nucleotides read TGCAGTGCTAGTAGCAGGGGGGAAAAACTGTTTTTT.

The chain is built from TRBV28 and TRBJ1-1, with D possibly matching TRBD1 (5 bases). The germline V gene encodes CDR1 MDHEN and CDR2 SYDVKM. The CDR3 totals 12 residues. V was pared by 5 bases and J by 8 bases, with 12 bases between. In DNA, the CDR3 is TGTGCCAGCAGTCCTTCTGCAGGGGAAGCTTTCTTT. Translated: CASSPSAGEAFF.

Only one count was recorded for this clone. The V and J genes are TRBV7-9 and TRBJ1-1; TRBD1 aligns across 10 bases. The CDR3 extends over 16 amino acids. From germline, CDR1 is SEHNR and CDR2 FQNEAQ (reference sequence). Trimming at V came to 5 bases and at J to 5 bases, leaving 11 bases not matched to a gene. In DNA form, the CDR3 reads TGTGCCAGCAGCACGACAGGGGGCTCAGAGGGAACTGAAGCTTTCTTT. It translates to CASSTTGGSEGTEAFF.

The chain joins TRBV6-5 to TRBJ1-1; D is uncertain. Germline V gene data show CDR1 as MNHEY and CDR2 as SVGAGI. With 6 bases removed from V and 4 bases from J, the gap between germline ends came to 15 bases. The CDR3 has 14 residues. The CDR3 nucleotides are TGTGCCAGCAGAAAAATCATAGTTGCCACTGAAGCTTTCTTT. Translated, it gives CASRKIIVATEAFF.

This clone was found a few times. The V call is TRBV7-9, the J call TRBJ2-7; tentatively, D is TRBD1 (6 bases). Trimming shortened V by 3 bases and J by 1 base, and 16 bases separated the two germline ends. The CDR3 contains 16 residues. Per germline, CDR1 SEHNR and CDR2 FQNEAQ (reference sequence). The CDR3 is CASSFPFGTPSYEQYF. CDR3 bases: TGTGCCAGCAGCTTTCCGTTCGGGACACCTTCCTACGAGCAGTACTTC.

The genes are TRBV28 and TRBJ1-3; D gene ambiguous. Germline V gene data show CDR1 as MDHEN and CDR2 as SYDVKM. Deletions cut 1 base from V and 2 bases from J, with 9 bases between. This CDR3 is 15 amino acids long. The CDR3 region is CASSLFGLPGNTIYF. The DNA for the CDR3 is TGTGCCAGCAGTTTATTTGGGCTTCCTGGAAACACCATATATTTT.

This rearrangement joins TRBV28 to TRBJ1-1, with D unclear. The V end was cut by 3 bases, the J end by 4 bases, with 15 bases between. CDR1 is MDHEN and CDR2 is SYDVKM in the germline V gene. There are 15 residues in the CDR3. The CDR3 region has the DNA TGTGCCAGCAGTTTCACAGCCAGGTTAAGCACTGAAGCTTTCTTT. This codes for CASSFTARLSTEAFF.

The V call is TRBV28, the J call TRBJ1-6; 9 bases align to TRBD1. Trimming took 5 bases from V and 5 from J; bases not matched to a gene: 7. CDR3 length equals 16 residues. Germline assignment: CDR1 MDHEN and CDR2 SYDVKM. The CDR3 nucleotides read TGTGCCAGCAGTGGTCCCGGGACAGGGAATAATTCACCCCTCCACTTT. Encoded protein: CASSGPGTGNNSPLHF. The entire variable domain, with the rest obtained from reference TRBV28 and TRBJ1-6, is as follows: DVKVTQSSRYLVKRTGEKVFLECVQDMDHENMFWYRQDPGLGLRLIYFSYDVKMKEKGDIPEGYSVSREKKERFSLILESASTNQTSMYLCASSGPGTGNNSPLHFGNGTRLTVT.

The chain combines TRBV24-1 with TRBJ1-3, with D perhaps matching TRBD1 (5 bases). V shed 4 bases and J shed 0 bases, with 9 bases lying between them. CDR1 and CDR2 from the germline V gene are KGHDR and SFDVKD. The CDR3 has 15 amino acids. CDR3 region: CATSDSQDSGNTIYF. CDR3 coding DNA: TGTGCCACCAGTGACTCACAGGACTCTGGAAACACCATATATTTT.

The chain carries TRBV24-1 and TRBJ2-5; TRBD2 matches at 11 bases. In germline, CDR1 is KGHDR, CDR2 SFDVKD. The trim removed 2 bases at V and 1 base at J, leaving 2 bases unmatched. The CDR3 covers 16 residues. The DNA of the CDR3 is TGTGCCACCAGTGATTGGGGACTAGCGGTCCAAGAGACCCAGTACTTC. It specifies CATSDWGLAVQETQYF.

This chain uses TRBV5-6 with TRBJ1-5; D is undetermined. The CDR3 spans 15 residues. Between the trimmed V and J ends, which lost 1 base and 4 bases, there was a span of 12 bases. The germline gives CDR1 SGHDT, CDR2 YYEEEE. In DNA form, the CDR3 reads TGTGCCAGCAGCTTGACGTCACACGCAAATCAGCCCCAGCATTTT. This translates into CASSLTSHANQPQHF.